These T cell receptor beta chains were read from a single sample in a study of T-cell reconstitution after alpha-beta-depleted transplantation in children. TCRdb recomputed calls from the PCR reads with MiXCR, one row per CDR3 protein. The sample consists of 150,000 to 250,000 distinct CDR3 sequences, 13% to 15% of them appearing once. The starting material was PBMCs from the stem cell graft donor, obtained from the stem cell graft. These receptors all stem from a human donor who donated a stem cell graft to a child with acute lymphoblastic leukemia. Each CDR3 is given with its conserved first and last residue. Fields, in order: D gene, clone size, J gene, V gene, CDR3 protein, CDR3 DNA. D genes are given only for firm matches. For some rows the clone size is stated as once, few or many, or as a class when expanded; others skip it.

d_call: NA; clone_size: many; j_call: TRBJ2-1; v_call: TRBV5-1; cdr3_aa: CASSLGRDDNEQFF; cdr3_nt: TGCGCCAGCAGCTTAGGACGGGACGACAATGAGCAGTTCTTC
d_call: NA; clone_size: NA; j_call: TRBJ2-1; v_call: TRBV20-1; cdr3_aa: CSVAPGSNEQFF; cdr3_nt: TGCAGTGTCGCCCCCGGGTCTAATGAGCAGTTCTTC
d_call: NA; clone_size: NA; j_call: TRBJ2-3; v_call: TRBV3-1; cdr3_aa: CASCPPSAMTDTQYF; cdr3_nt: TGTGCCTCCTGCCCCCCGTCAGCAATGACAGATACGCAGTATTTT
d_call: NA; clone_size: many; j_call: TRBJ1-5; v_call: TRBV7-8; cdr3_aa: CASSLVPISAQGFQPQHF; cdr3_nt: TGTGCCAGCAGCTTAGTCCCAATTTCCGCCCAGGGTTTTCAGCCCCAGCATTTT
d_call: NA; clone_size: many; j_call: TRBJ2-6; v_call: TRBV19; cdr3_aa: CASSIGILSSGANVLTF; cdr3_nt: TGTGCCAGTAGTATAGGGATCTTGAGCTCTGGGGCCAACGTCCTGACTTTC
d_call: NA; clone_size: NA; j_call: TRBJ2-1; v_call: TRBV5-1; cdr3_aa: CASSFVVGTTYNEQFF; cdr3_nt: TGCGCCAGCAGCTTTGTGGTCGGGACGACCTACAATGAGCAGTTCTTC
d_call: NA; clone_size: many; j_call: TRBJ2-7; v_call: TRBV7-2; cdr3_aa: CASSPPVRQVSSYEQYF; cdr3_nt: TGTGCCAGCAGCCCCCCCGTCCGCCAGGTTAGCTCCTACGAGCAGTACTTC
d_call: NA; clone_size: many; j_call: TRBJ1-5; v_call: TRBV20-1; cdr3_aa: CSVRPGRGQPQHF; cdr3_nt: TGCAGTGTCCGCCCGGGGAGAGGTCAGCCCCAGCATTTT
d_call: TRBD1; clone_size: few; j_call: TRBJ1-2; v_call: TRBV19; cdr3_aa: CASSHQGGGRYGYTF; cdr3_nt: TGTGCCAGTAGCCATCAGGGGGGTGGACGCTATGGCTACACCTTC
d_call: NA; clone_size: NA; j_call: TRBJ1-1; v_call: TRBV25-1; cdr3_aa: CASSDQIEAFF; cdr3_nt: TGTGCCAGCAGTGACCAAATTGAAGCTTTCTTT
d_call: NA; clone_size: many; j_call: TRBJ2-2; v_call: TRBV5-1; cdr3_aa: CASSLGDVHPGELFF; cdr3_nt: TGCGCCAGCAGCTTGGGTGATGTGCATCCCGGGGAGCTGTTTTTT
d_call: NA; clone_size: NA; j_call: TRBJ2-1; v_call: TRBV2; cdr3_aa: CASTWGADEQFF; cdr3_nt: TGTGCCAGCACCTGGGGGGCGGATGAGCAGTTCTTC
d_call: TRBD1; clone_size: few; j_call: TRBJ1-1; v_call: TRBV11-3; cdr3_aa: CASSPQGEMNTEAFF; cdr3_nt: TGTGCCAGCAGCCCACAGGGGGAAATGAACACTGAAGCTTTCTTT
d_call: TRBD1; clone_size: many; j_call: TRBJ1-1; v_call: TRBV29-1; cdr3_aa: CSVKQGAWAEAFF; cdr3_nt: TGCAGCGTCAAACAGGGGGCTTGGGCTGAAGCTTTCTTT
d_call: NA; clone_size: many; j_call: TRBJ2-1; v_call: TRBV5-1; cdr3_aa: CASSWAYNEQFF; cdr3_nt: TGCGCCAGCAGCTGGGCCTACAATGAGCAGTTCTTC
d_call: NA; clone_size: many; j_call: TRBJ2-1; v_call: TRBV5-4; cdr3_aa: CASSLGGPHNEQFF; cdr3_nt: TGTGCCAGCAGCCTGGGGGGACCTCACAATGAGCAGTTCTTC
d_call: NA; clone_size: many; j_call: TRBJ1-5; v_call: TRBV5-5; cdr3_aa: CASSEIPGGGVGQPQHF; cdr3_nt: TGTGCCAGCAGCGAGATTCCGGGAGGGGGTGTCGGGCAGCCCCAGCATTTT
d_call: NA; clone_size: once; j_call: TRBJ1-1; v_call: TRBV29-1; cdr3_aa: CSVEEPPNTEAFF; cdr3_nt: TGCAGCGTTGAGGAGCCACCGAACACTGAAGCTTTCTTT
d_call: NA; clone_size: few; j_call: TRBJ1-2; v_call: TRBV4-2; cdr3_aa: CASSPQVGYGYTF; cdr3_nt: TGTGCCAGCAGCCCACAGGTGGGCTATGGCTACACCTTC
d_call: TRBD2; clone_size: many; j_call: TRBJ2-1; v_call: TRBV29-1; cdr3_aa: CSVVPSGRMDEQFF; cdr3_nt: TGCAGCGTTGTACCCAGCGGGAGGATGGATGAGCAGTTCTTC
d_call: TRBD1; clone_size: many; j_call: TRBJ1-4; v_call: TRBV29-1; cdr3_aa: CSVDAGQGYEKLFF; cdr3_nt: TGCAGCGTTGACGCGGGACAGGGGTATGAAAAACTGTTTTTT
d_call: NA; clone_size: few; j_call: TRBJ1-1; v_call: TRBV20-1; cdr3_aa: CSAREIGVEAFF; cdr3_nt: TGCAGTGCTAGAGAAATTGGGGTCGAAGCTTTCTTT
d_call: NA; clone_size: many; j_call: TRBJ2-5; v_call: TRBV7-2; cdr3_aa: CASSLPVGTQYF; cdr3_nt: TGTGCCAGCAGCCTCCCGGTGGGGACCCAGTACTTC
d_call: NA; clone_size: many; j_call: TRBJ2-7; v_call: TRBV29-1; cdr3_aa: CSVGKDYEQYF; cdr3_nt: TGCAGCGTTGGGAAAGACTACGAGCAGTACTTC
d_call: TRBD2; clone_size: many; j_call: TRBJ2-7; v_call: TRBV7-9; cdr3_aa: CASNPSGDIYEQYF; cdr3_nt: TGTGCCAGCAACCCTAGCGGAGACATCTACGAGCAGTACTTC
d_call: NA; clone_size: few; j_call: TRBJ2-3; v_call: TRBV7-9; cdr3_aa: CASSFPYTDTQYF; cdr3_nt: TGTGCCAGCAGCTTCCCCTACACAGATACGCAGTATTTT
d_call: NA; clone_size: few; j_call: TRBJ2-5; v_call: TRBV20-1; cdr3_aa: CSAGGPAAETQYF; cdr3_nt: TGCAGTGCTGGAGGGCCCGCGGCCGAGACCCAGTACTTC
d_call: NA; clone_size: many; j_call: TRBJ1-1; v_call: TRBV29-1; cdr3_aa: CSVEAGKNTEAFF; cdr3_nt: TGCAGCGTTGAGGCCGGGAAAAATACTGAAGCTTTCTTT
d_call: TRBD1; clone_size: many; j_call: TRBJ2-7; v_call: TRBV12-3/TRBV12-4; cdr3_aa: CASSSKGQGIREQYF; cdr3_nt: TGTGCCAGCAGTTCAAAGGGACAGGGAATTCGCGAGCAGTACTTC
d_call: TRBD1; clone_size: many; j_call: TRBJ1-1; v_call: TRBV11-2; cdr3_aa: CASSANRGLSMNTEAFF; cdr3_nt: TGTGCCAGCAGCGCGAACAGGGGGCTCTCGATGAACACTGAAGCTTTCTTT
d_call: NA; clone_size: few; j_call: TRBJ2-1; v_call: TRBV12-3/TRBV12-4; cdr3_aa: CASSFGLASAMDEQFF; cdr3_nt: TGTGCCAGCAGTTTCGGCCTAGCGAGCGCTATGGATGAGCAGTTCTTC
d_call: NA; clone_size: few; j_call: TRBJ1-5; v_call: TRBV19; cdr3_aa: CASSISTPLGPQHF; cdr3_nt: TGTGCCAGTAGTATCTCGACGCCGCTAGGTCCCCAGCATTTT
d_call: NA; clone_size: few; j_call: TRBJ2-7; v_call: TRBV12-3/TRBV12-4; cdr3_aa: CASSSQDRNEQYF; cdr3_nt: TGTGCCAGCAGTTCCCAGGACCGAAACGAGCAGTACTTC
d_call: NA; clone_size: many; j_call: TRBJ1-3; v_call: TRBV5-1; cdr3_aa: CASSLEQVGGNTIYF; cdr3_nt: TGCGCCAGCAGCTTGGAACAGGTCGGTGGAAACACCATATATTTT
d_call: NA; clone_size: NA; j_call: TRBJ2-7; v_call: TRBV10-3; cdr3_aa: CAISESAEGSSYEQYF; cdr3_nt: TGTGCCATCAGTGAGTCGGCTGAGGGGAGCTCCTACGAGCAGTACTTC
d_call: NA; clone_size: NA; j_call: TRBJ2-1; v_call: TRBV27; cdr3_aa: CASSLGLSGNEQFF; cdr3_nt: TGTGCCAGCAGTTTGGGTTTGTCAGGCAATGAGCAGTTCTTC
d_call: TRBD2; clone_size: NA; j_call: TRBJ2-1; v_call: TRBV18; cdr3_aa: CASSPLFIRAGRYNEQFF; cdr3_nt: TGTGCCAGCTCACCACTTTTCATAAGAGCGGGACGGTACAATGAGCAGTTCTTC
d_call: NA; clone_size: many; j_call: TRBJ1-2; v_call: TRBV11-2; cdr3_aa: CASSSTVRQGGYTF; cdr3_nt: TGTGCCAGCAGCTCCACCGTTCGGCAAGGTGGCTACACCTTC
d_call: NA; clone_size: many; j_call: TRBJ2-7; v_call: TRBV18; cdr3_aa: CASSPSAGQRDEQYF; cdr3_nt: TGTGCCAGCTCACCAAGCGCGGGCCAGCGTGACGAGCAGTACTTC
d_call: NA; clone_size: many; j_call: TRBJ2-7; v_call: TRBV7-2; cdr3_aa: CASSYQTSSYEQYF; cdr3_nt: TGTGCCAGCAGCTATCAGACTAGCTCCTACGAGCAGTACTTC
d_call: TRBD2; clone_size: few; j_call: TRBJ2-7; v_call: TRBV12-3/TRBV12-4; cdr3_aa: CASRTSGRTYEQYF; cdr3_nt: TGTGCCAGCAGGACTAGCGGGAGGACCTACGAGCAGTACTTC
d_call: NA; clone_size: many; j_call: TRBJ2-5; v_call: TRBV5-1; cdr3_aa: CASSWASQETQYF; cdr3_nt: TGCGCCAGCAGCTGGGCATCACAAGAGACCCAGTACTTC
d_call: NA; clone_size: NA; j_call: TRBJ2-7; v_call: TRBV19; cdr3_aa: CASSPTTYYEQYF; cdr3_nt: TGTGCCAGTAGTCCGACAACCTACTACGAGCAGTACTTC
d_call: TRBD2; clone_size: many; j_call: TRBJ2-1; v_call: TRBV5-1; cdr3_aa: CASRTSGVSYNEQFF; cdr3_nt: TGCGCCAGCAGGACTAGCGGAGTCTCCTACAATGAGCAGTTCTTC
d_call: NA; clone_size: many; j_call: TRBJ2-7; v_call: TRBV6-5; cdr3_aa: CASSLQGQGYEQYF; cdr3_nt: TGTGCCAGCAGCTTACAGGGCCAAGGGTACGAGCAGTACTTC
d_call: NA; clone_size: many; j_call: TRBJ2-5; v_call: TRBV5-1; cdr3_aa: CASSLGQPQRPQETQYF; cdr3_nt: TGCGCCAGCAGCTTGGGGCAACCTCAAAGGCCACAAGAGACCCAGTACTTC
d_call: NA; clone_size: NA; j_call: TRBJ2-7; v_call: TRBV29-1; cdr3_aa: CSVIAGQASYEQYF; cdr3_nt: TGCAGCGTAATCGCGGGACAAGCCTCCTACGAGCAGTACTTC
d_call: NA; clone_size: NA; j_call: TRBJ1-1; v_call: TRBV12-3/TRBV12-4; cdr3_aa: CASRAWGHTEAFF; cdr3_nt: TGTGCCAGCAGGGCTTGGGGGCACACTGAAGCTTTCTTT
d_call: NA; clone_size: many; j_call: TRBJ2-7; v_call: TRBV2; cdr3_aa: CASSSVRAGEQYF; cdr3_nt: TGTGCCAGCAGTTCGGTCAGGGCGGGGGAGCAGTACTTC
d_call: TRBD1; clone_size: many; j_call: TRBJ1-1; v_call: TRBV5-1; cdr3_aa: CASHGTGGDEAFF; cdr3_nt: TGCGCCAGCCACGGGACAGGGGGCGACGAAGCTTTCTTT